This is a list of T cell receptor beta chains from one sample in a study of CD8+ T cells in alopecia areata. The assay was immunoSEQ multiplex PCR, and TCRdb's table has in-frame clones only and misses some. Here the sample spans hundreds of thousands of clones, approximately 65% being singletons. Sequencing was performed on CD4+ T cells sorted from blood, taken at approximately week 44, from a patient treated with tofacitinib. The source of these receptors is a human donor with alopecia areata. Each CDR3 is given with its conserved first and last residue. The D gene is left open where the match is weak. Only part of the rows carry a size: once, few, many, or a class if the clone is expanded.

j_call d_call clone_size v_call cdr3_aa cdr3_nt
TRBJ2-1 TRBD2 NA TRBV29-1 CVGGGARGEQFF TGCGTCGGCGGGGGGGCAAGGGGTGAGCAGTTCTTC
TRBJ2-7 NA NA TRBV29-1 CSVIRGYEQYF TGCAGCGTTATCAGGGGCTACGAGCAGTACTTC
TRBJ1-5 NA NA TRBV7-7 CASSLEGGNQPQHF TGTGCCAGCAGCTTAGAGGGCGGGAATCAGCCCCAGCATTTT
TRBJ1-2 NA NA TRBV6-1 CASGIRSTNYGYTF TGTGCCAGCGGGATAAGGTCTACTAACTATGGCTACACCTTC
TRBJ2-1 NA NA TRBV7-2 CASSLGPSNEQFF TGTGCCAGCAGCTTAGGGCCTTCTAATGAGCAGTTCTTC
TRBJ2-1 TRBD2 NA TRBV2 CASSVLAGDEQFF TGTGCCAGCAGTGTTCTAGCGGGCGATGAGCAGTTCTTC
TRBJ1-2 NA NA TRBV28 CASRIPLGNGYTF TGTGCCAGCAGAATCCCGCTGGGGAATGGCTACACCTTC
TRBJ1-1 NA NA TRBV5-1 CASSLARAGLGNTEAFF TGCGCCAGCAGCTTGGCGAGGGCAGGGTTGGGGAACACTGAAGCTTTCTTT
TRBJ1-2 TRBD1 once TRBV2 CASSAGTGGVGYTF TGTGCCAGCAGCGCCGGGACAGGGGGCGTCGGCTACACCTTC
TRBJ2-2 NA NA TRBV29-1 CSVDISGGAGELFF TGCAGCGTTGATATATCAGGAGGCGCCGGGGAGCTGTTTTTT
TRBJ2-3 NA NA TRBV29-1 CSVGGRSTDTQYF TGCAGCGTCGGGGGCCGAAGCACAGATACGCAGTATTTT
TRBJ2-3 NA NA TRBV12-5 CASGSSTDTQYF TGTGCTAGTGGTTCCAGCACAGATACGCAGTATTTT
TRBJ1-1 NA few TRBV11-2 CASSFLNEAFF TGTGCCAGCAGCTTTCTAAATGAAGCTTTCTTT
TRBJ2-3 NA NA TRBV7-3 CASSIQGFSTDTQYF TGTGCCAGCAGCATACAGGGTTTTAGCACAGATACGCAGTATTTT
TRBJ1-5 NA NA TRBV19 CASSIEGPSNQPQHF TGTGCCAGTAGTATCGAGGGGCCTAGTAATCAGCCCCAGCATTTT
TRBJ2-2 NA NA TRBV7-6 CASSFRNSGTGELFF TGTGCCAGCAGCTTTCGTAATAGCGGCACCGGGGAGCTGTTTTTT
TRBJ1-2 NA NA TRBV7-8 CASSLARDTSYGYTF TGTGCCAGCAGCTTAGCGCGCGACACATCCTATGGCTACACCTTC
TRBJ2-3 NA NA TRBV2 CASSGEGRSTDTQYF TGTGCCAGCAGTGGGGAAGGCAGGAGCACAGATACGCAGTATTTT
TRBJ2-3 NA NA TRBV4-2 CASSQTTSTDTQYF TGTGCCAGCAGCCAAACTACTAGCACAGATACGCAGTATTTT
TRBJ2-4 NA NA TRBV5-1 CASSYESGADAKNIQYF TGCGCCAGCAGCTACGAATCAGGGGCCGATGCCAAAAACATTCAGTACTTC
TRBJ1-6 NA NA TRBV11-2 CASSLEQFNSPLHF TGTGCCAGCAGCTTAGAACAGTTTAATTCACCCCTCCACTTT
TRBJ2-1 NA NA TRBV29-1 CSVADGYNEQFF TGCAGCGTCGCGGACGGTTACAATGAGCAGTTCTTC
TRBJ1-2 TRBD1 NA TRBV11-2 CASSPIQGFSGYTF TGTGCCAGCAGCCCAATACAGGGGTTTAGTGGCTACACCTTC
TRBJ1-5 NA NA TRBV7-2 CASSLDNQPQHF TGTGCCAGCAGCTTAGACAATCAGCCCCAGCATTTT
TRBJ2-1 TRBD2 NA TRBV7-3 CASSLTGLAGDNEQFF TGTGCCAGCAGCTTAACAGGACTAGCGGGGGATAATGAGCAGTTCTTC
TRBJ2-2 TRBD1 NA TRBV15 CATSRRTGDTGELFF TGTGCCACCAGCAGACGGACAGGGGACACCGGGGAGCTGTTTTTT
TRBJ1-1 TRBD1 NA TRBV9 CASSVAGTVLTEAFF TGTGCCAGCAGCGTGGCCGGGACAGTCCTCACTGAAGCTTTCTTT
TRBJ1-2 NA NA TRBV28 CASNPSSGTEVGYTF TGTGCCAGCAACCCCTCATCCGGGACGGAGGTTGGCTACACCTTC
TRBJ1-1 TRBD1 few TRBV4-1 CASSQGGQGGTEAFF TGCGCCAGCAGCCAGGGGGGACAGGGCGGCACTGAAGCTTTCTTT
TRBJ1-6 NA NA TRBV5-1 CASSATGTLNNSPLHF TGCGCCAGCAGCGCTACCGGGACACTGAATAATTCACCCCTCCACTTT
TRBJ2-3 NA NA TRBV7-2 CASSPDTDTQYF TGTGCCAGCAGTCCAGACACAGATACGCAGTATTTT
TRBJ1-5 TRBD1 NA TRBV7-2 CASSLVATGDNQPQHF TGTGCCAGCAGCTTAGTAGCGACAGGGGACAATCAGCCCCAGCATTTT
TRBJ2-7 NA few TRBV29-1 CSVELASSSYEQYF TGCAGCGTTGAACTAGCGAGTAGCTCCTACGAGCAGTACTTC
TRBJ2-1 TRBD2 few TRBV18 CASSPVTGGDPMDEQFF TGTGCCAGCTCACCAGTCACCGGGGGGGACCCTATGGATGAGCAGTTCTTC
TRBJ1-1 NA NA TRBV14 CASSQDGGVRNTEAFF TGTGCCAGCAGCCAAGATGGCGGGGTTAGAAACACTGAAGCTTTCTTT
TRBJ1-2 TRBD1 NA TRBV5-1 CASSAGQGYTF TGCGCCAGCTCCGCCGGACAGGGATACACCTTC
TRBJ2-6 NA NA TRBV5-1 CASSLRGANVLTF TGCGCCAGCAGCTTGCGGGGAGCCAACGTCCTGACTTTC
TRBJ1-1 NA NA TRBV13 CASSLDFFTEAFF TGTGCGAGCAGCTTAGACTTCTTCACTGAAGCTTTCTTT
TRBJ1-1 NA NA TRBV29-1 CSVMNTEAFF TGCAGCGTAATGAACACTGAAGCTTTCTTT
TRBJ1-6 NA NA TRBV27 CASSSRKAYNSPLHF TGTGCCAGCAGCTCCAGAAAAGCCTATAATTCACCCCTCCACTTT
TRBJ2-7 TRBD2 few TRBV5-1 CASSISGGSYEQYF TGCGCCAGCAGCATTAGCGGGGGTTCCTACGAGCAGTACTTC
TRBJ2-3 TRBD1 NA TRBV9 CASSVSGTATDTQYF TGTGCCAGCAGCGTCTCCGGGACAGCCACAGATACGCAGTATTTT
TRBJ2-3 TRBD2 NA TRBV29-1 CSADSLAVTDTQYF TGCAGCGCAGACTCACTAGCGGTCACAGATACGCAGTATTTT
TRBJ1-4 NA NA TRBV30 CAWSRGNEKLFF TGTGCCTGGAGTCGGGGAAATGAAAAACTGTTTTTT
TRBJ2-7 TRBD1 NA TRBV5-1 CASSLGGGSGFSEQYF TGCGCCAGCAGCTTGGGAGGGGGCTCTGGGTTCTCCGAGCAGTACTTC
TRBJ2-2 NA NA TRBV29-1 CSVVQGGNTGELFF TGCAGCGTTGTTCAGGGGGGGAACACCGGGGAGCTGTTTTTT
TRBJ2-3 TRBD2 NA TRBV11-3 CASSDPTLAGGPDTQYF TGTGCCAGCAGCGACCCTACCCTAGCGGGGGGTCCAGATACGCAGTATTTT
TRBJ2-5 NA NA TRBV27 CASSGGLQETQYF TGTGCCAGCAGTGGGGGATTACAAGAGACCCAGTACTTC
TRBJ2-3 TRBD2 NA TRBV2 CASKLAGSTDTQYF TGTGCCAGCAAGCTAGCGGGGAGCACAGATACGCAGTATTTT
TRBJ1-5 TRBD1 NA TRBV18 CASSGTVSNQPQHF TGTGCCAGCTCAGGGACAGTTTCTAATCAGCCCCAGCATTTT
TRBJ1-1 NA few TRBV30 CAWGRDTEAFF TGTGCCTGGGGGCGGGACACTGAAGCTTTCTTT
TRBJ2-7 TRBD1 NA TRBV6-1 CASSDTGTGGREQYF TGTGCCAGCAGTGACACCGGGACAGGGGGGAGGGAGCAGTACTTC
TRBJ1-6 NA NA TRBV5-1 CASSLSGGNSPLHF TGCGCCAGCAGCTTGTCCGGGGGAAATTCACCCCTCCACTTT
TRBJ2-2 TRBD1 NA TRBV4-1 CASSQEGTGPGTGELFF TGCGCCAGCAGCCAAGAGGGGACAGGACCTGGCACCGGGGAGCTGTTTTTT
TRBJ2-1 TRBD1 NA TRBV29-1 CSVPRRDRAVSNEQFF TGCAGCGTCCCCAGACGGGACAGGGCGGTGAGCAATGAGCAGTTCTTC
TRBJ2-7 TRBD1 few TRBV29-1 CSVLRQGSAYEQYF TGCAGCGTCCTGAGACAGGGTTCCGCCTACGAGCAGTACTTC
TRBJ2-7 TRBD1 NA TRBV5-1 CASSLEAGGAYEQYF TGCGCCAGCAGCTTGGAAGCAGGGGGCGCTTACGAGCAGTACTTC
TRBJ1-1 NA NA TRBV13 CASSPRKGIEAFF TGTGCCAGCAGCCCCCGCAAAGGGATTGAAGCTTTCTTT
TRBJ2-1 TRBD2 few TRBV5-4 CASSLGLAGTNEQFF TGTGCCAGCAGCTTGGGACTAGCGGGGACCAATGAGCAGTTCTTC